The entry that follows covers one T cell receptor beta chain sequence. Its antigen is unknown. This entry is derived from a study of radiotherapy plus CTLA-4 blockade in lung cancer. Notes on the study in general: An expansion of tumor-derived TCR clones occurred in blood after radiotherapy plus ipilimumab.

Per the germline V gene, CDR1 is SGHNT and CDR2 is YYREEE (reference sequence). This CDR3 spans 14 amino acids. Trimming removed 4 bases at V and 3 bases at J, with 10 bases between. Profiling relied on immunoSEQ multiplex PCR, and the TCRdb table lists in-frame clones only, not all of them. The data show about 94,000 clones, with about four fifths seen just once and about 25% held by the top ten. Sequencing used peripheral blood, obtained from a patient treated with radiotherapy plus ipilimumab. V and J are TRBV5-4 and TRBJ2-2; D gene unclear. This receptor was taken from a human donor with non-small cell lung cancer that progressed on radiotherapy plus ipilimumab. Written as DNA, the CDR3 is TGTGCCAGCAGCCCTGGGTCGGACACCGGGGAGCTGTTTTTT. Protein product: CASSPGSDTGELFF.